This T cell receptor (beta chain) is drawn from a study of cytomegalovirus exposure and HLA in healthy donors. General study points: Later analysis identified about 18,000 TCR beta sequences associated with HLA alleles, using a false discovery rate threshold of 0.05. The authors excluded some V segments, including TRBV6-2 and TRBV6-3, as indistinguishable. It was reportedly the case that the classifier diagnosed cytomegalovirus status with high specificity and sensitivity. TCR beta chains associated with HLA were, in a later analysis, more clonally expanded than equally common others.

This PCR relied on a set of 60 Vbeta primers and 13 Jbeta primers. Clones were read by immunoSEQ multiplex PCR, and TCRdb kept only the in-frame ones, dropping some. Among around 140,000 clones listed, about 80% were seen once. The V gene end was trimmed by 5 bases and the J gene end by 2 bases; junction bases not matched to a gene: 6. This CDR3 spans 15 amino acids. Germline V gives CDR1 SGHAT, CDR2 FQNNGV. On this clone itself: Antigen unknown.

Specimen: PBMCs. This rearrangement joins TRBV11-2 to TRBJ2-3, with 8 nucleotides matching TRBD1. The clonotype comes from a man aged 35-49 years in good health and CMV-seronegative. The CDR3 nucleotides read TGTGCCAGCAGCCCTAGACAGGGGTTCACAGATACGCAGTATTTT. It is translated as CASSPRQGFTDTQYF. Using reference TRBV11-2 and TRBJ2-3 for the parts outside the CDR3, the full variable domain is EAGVAQSPRYKIIEKRQSVAFWCNPISGHATLYWYQQILGQGPKLLIQFQNNGVVDDSQLPKDRFSAERLKGVDSTLKIQPAKLEDSAVYLCASSPRQGFTDTQYFGPGTRLTVL.